This T cell receptor beta chain was sequenced for a study of T cells in Graves' hyperthyroidism and ophthalmopathy. RNA transcripts gave rise to amplified TCR beta CDR3 regions. Initially, a first-round RT-PCR of the TCR CDR3 employed the HTBI primer set. TCRdb reprocessed the multiplex PCR reads with MiXCR, giving one entry per CDR3 protein. The sample records 530,000 or so distinct CDR3 sequences, more than 15% being singletons. Broader study findings: A model of 13 V-J pairs discriminated ophthalmopathy from stable hyperthyroidism.

This clonotype was seen at least ten times. No antigen is known for it. Germline V gene lookup returns CDR1 SNHLY and CDR2 FYNNEI. The CDR3 covers 14 residues. Trimming shortened V by 3 bases and J by 1 base, and 9 bases separated the two germline ends. The source is a woman under 30 with Graves' ophthalmopathy. This chain connects TRBV2 to TRBJ2-5; no reliable D call. Source material: blood. CDR3 region: CASSDPPAQETQYF. The CDR3 DNA reads as TGTGCCAGCAGTGACCCGCCGGCCCAAGAGACCCAGTACTTC.